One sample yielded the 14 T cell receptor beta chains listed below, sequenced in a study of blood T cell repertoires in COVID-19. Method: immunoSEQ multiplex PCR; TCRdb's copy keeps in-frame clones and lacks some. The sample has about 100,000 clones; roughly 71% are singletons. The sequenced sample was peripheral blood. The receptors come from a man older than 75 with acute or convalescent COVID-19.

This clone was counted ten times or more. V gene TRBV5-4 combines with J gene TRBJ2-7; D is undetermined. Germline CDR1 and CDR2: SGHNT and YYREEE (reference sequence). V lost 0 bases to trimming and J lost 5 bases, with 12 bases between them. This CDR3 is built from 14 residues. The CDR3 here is CASSLGGSGDEQYF. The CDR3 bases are TGTGCCAGCAGCTTGGGCGGTAGTGGCGACGAGCAGTACTTC.

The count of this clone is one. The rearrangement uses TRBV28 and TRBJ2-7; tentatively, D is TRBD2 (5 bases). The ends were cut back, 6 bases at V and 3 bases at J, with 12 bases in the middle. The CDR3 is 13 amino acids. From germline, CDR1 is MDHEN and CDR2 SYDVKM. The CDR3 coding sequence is TGTGCCAGCAGGCAAGGACTTCTCTACGAGCAGTACTTC. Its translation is CASRQGLLYEQYF.

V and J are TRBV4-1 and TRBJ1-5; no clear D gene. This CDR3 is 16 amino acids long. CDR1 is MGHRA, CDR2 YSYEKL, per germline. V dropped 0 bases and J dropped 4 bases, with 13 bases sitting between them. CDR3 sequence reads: CASSQDLLQKNQPQHF. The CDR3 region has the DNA TGCGCCAGCAGCCAAGATCTGTTACAGAAAAATCAGCCCCAGCATTTT.

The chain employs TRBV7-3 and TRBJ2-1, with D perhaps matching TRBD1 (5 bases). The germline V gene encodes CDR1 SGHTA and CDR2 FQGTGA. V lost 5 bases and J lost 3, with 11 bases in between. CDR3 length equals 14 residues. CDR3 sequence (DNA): TGTGCCAGCAGCCGGTGGGGCGGCTACAATGAGCAGTTCTTC. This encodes CASSRWGGYNEQFF.

The CDR3 is CASSPHWETTEQYF. The CDR3, as DNA: TGTGCCAGCAGCCCCCACTGGGAGACGACCGAGCAGTACTTC. This chain joins TRBV14 and TRBJ2-7, with a tentative D call TRBD2 (5 bases). This CDR3 comprises 14 residues. Between the trimmed V and J ends, which lost 4 bases and 6 bases, there was a span of 16 bases. The V gene's germline CDR1 is SGHDN and CDR2 FVKESK.

The CDR3 bases are TGTGCCAGCAGTTTATTAAGGGGCTACGAGCAGTACTTC. It translates to CASSLLRGYEQYF. The rearrangement links TRBV28 to TRBJ2-7, with a weak D call TRBD1 (5 bases). There are 13 residues in the CDR3. The V end lost 1 base, the J end lost 3 bases, and 7 bases lay between the germline ends. Germline V gene lookup returns CDR1 MDHEN and CDR2 SYDVKM.

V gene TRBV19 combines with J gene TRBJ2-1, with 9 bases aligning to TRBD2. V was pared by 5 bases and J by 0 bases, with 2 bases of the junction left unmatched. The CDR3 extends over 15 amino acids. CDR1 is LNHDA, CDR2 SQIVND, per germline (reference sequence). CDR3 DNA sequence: TGTGCCAGTAGTCCTAGCGGGAACTCCTACAATGAGCAGTTCTTC. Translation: CASSPSGNSYNEQFF.

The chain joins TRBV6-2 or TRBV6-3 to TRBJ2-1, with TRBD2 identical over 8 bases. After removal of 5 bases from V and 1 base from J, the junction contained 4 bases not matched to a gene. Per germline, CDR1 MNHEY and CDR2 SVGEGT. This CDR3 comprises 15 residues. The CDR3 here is CASSRAGGSYNEQFF. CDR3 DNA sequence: TGTGCCAGCAGTCGCGCGGGGGGTTCCTACAATGAGCAGTTCTTC.

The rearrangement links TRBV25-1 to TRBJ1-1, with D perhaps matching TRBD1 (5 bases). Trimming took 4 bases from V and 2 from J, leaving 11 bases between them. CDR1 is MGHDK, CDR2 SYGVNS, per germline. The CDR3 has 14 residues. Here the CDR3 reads CASSVQGINTEAFF. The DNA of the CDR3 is TGTGCCAGCAGTGTCCAGGGTATTAACACTGAAGCTTTCTTT.

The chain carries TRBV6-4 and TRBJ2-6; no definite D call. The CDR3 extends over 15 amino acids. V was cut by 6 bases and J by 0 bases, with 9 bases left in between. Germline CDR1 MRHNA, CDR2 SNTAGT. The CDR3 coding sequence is TGTGCCAGCAGCGAACAGCACTCTGGGGCCAACGTCCTGACTTTC. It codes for CASSEQHSGANVLTF.

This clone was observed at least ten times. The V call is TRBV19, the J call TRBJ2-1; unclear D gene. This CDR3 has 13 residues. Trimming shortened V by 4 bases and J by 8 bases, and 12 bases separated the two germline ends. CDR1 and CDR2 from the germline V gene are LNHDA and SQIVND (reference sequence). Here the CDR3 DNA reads TGTGCCAGTAGTACCCCGGAGAGCGATGAGCAGTTCTTC. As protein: CASSTPESDEQFF. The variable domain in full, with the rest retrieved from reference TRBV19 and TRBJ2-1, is DGGITQSPKYLFRKEGQNVTLSCEQNLNHDAMYWYRQDPGQGLRLIYYSQIVNDFQKGDIAEGYSVSREKKESFPLTVTSAQKNPTAFYLCASSTPESDEQFFGPGTRLTVL.

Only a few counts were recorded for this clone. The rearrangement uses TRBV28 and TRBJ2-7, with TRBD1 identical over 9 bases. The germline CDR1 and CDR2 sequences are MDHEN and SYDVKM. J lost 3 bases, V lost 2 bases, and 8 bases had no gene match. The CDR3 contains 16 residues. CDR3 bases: TGTGCCAGCAGTTTAAGTGCGGGACAGGGATTCTACGAGCAGTACTTC. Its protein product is CASSLSAGQGFYEQYF. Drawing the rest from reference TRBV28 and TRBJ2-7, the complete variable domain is DVKVTQSSRYLVKRTGEKVFLECVQDMDHENMFWYRQDPGLGLRLIYFSYDVKMKEKGDIPEGYSVSREKKERFSLILESASTNQTSMYLCASSLSAGQGFYEQYFGPGTRLTVT.

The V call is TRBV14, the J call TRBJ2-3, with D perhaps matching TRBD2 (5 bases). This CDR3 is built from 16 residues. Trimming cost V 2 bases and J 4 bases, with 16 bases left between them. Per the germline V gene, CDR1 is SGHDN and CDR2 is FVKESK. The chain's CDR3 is CASSQKDLAGSDTQYF. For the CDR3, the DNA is TGTGCCAGCAGCCAAAAGGACTTAGCTGGGTCAGATACGCAGTATTTT.

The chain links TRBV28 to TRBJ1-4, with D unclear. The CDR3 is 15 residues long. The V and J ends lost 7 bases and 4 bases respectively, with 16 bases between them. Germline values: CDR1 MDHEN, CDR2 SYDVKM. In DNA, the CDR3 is TGTGCCAGCAATGGTCCGGGGTCGGGTAATGAAAAACTGTTTTTT. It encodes CASNGPGSGNEKLFF.